This T cell receptor beta chain was profiled in a study of a mutant IDH1 vaccine in newly diagnosed glioma. In the study overall: Initiation of the vaccine course occurred 4-6 weeks after radiotherapy alone, or alongside temozolomide cycles. Of treated patients, 62.5% were men and about 38% women, averaging roughly 40 years. Before enrollment, the patients had been treated with radiotherapy alone, temozolomide alone, or both together. Most of them had received both. Overall study findings and caveats: Alterations occurring in top peripheral T cell clonotypes seemed unrelated to pseudoprogression.

Time point in this sample: week 35, safety follow-up. The content of each vaccine dose was 300 ug of mutant IDH1 20-mer peptide, and topical imiquimod accompanied it. The repertoire was sequenced with immunoSEQ multiplex PCR; TCRdb's copy has only in-frame clones and lacks some. The table records some 42,000 clones, 75% to 85% of them present only once. About this clone itself: Its matching antigen is unknown.

This receptor was identified in a woman in her forties or fifties with glioma. The sample in question was PBMCs, obtained from a glioma patient whose treatment included an IDH1 peptide vaccine.

CDR3 nucleotides: TGTGCCATCAGTGGGCGGGGCCCCGGGGAGCTGTTTTTT. It yields the protein CAISGRGPGELFF. This rearrangement joins TRBV10-3 to TRBJ2-2; perhaps TRBD2 as D (6 bases). Germline CDR1 reads ENHRY; CDR2 reads SYGVKD. There are 13 residues in the CDR3. Trimming removed 4 bases from V and 6 bases from J, with 9 bases in between.